This TCR beta chain originates from a study of PD-1 blockade in classical Hodgkin lymphoma. Time point defined: cycle 4 day 1 (C4D1), after more than 5 weeks of nivolumab. Every one of the patients relapsed after autologous stem cell transplantation (brentuximab vedotin exposure was variable). Libraries were prepared by immunoSEQ multiplex PCR; TCRdb keeps only in-frame clonotypes and omits some of them. The sample holds more than 90,000 clones, just under 80% seen once. Germline V lookup: CDR1 SGHRS, CDR2 YFSETQ. Trimming at V came to 0 bases and at J to 7 bases, leaving 12 bases not matched to a gene. The CDR3 is made up of 19 amino acids.

The sequence came from a human donor with classical Hodgkin lymphoma. V is TRBV5-1 and J is TRBJ2-4; 14 nucleotides line up with TRBD2. The sample was peripheral blood mononuclear cells (PBMCs), taken before the fourth cycle of nivolumab. In DNA form, the CDR3 reads TGCGCCAGCAGCTTGGCCCGACTAGCGGGAGGGCCCGAGAGGAACATTCAGTACTTC. It is translated as CASSLARLAGGPERNIQYF.